This TCR beta chain was recovered during a study of blood T cell repertoires in COVID-19. Assay: immunoSEQ multiplex PCR; the TCRdb copy retains only in-frame clones and omits some. The sample includes hundreds of thousands of clones, roughly 85% of them seen just once. The material sequenced was PBMCs or T cells enriched from blood (not recorded which). The clonotype was recovered from a woman aged 50 to 60 with acute COVID-19.

The chain's CDR3 is CASSVRGPTDTQYF. CDR3 nucleotide sequence: TGTGCCAGCAGCGTCCGGGGTCCGACAGATACGCAGTATTTT. The V and J genes are TRBV7-2 and TRBJ2-3; tentative D call: TRBD2 (5 bases). The CDR3 is 14 residues long. Germline assignment: CDR1 SGHTA and CDR2 FQGNSA. V shed 5 bases and J shed 3 bases, with 12 bases lying between them.